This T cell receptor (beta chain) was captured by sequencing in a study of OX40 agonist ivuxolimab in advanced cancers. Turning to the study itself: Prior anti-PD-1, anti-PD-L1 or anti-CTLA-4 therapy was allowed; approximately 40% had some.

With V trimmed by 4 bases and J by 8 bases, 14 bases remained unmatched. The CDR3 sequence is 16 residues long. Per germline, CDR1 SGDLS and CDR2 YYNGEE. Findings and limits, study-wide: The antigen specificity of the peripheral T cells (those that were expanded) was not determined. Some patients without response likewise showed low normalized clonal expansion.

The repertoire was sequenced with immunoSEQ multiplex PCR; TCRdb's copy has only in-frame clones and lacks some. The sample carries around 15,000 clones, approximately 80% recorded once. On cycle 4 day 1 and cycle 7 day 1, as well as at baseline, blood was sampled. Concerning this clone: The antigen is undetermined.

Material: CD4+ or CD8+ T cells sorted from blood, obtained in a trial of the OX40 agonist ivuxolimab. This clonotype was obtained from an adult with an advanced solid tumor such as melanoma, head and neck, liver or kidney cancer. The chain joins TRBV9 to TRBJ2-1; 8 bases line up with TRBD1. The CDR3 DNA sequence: TGTGCCAGCAGCACGAGACAGGGGCCCTTGGGGTATGAGCAGTTCTTC. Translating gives CASSTRQGPLGYEQFF.